These 22 T cell receptor beta chains originate from one sample sequenced in a study of beta chain features in type 1 diabetes. The authors reverse transcribed all of the isolated RNA, so sequencing captured expressed TCRB transcripts. Only in-frame clones appear in the TCRdb table, and some are missing; sequencing was by immunoSEQ multiplex PCR. The sample shows about 360,000 clones, around an eighth of them seen only once. Input material: naive CD4+ T cells from blood. All receptors derive from a man aged 18 to 29 in good health.

The chain links TRBV11-1 to TRBJ1-2; TRBD1 aligns across 7 bases. Germline-derived CDR1 and CDR2 are SGHAT and FQDESV (reference sequence). The V segment lost 4 bases and the J segment 4 bases; nucleotides outside the gene matches: 3. This CDR3 contains 13 residues. The CDR3, as DNA: TGTGCCAGCAGCTCGGGACAGTTCTATGGCTACACCTTC. Residues: CASSSGQFYGYTF.

This clone was counted a few times. The V call is TRBV7-2, the J call TRBJ2-3, with D perhaps matching TRBD1 (6 bases). The germline V gene has CDR1 SGHTA and CDR2 FQGNSA. The V and J ends lost 4 bases and 6 bases respectively, with 8 bases between them. The CDR3 totals 12 residues. Here the CDR3 reads CASSSQGDTQYF. Here the CDR3 DNA reads TGTGCCAGCAGCTCACAGGGTGATACGCAGTATTTT.

The chain combines TRBV5-1 with TRBJ2-3; TRBD1 agrees at 10 bases. Germline V gene lookup returns CDR1 SGHRS and CDR2 YFSETQ. V dropped 4 bases and J dropped 4; count of bases not matched to a gene: 9. This CDR3 has 16 residues. The CDR3 DNA reads TGCGCCAGCAGCGGCATGACAGGGGGCCCCCCAGATACGCAGTATTTT. Translating gives CASSGMTGGPPDTQYF.

A few counts support this clone. J is TRBJ2-1 and V is TRBV4-1, with TRBD2 identical over 9 bases. This CDR3 is 17 amino acids long. The germline gives CDR1 MGHRA, CDR2 YSYEKL. V was clipped by 4 bases and J by 4 bases; unmatched bases: 11. CDR3 DNA sequence: TGCGCCAGCAGCCTAGGTAGCGGGAGACAGACGTACAATGAGCAGTTCTTC. Translation: CASSLGSGRQTYNEQFF.

The chain has TRBV5-4 and TRBJ2-1, with D uncertain. CDR3 length equals 13 residues. Germline assignment: CDR1 SGHNT and CDR2 YYREEE (reference sequence). V lost 0 bases and J lost 5, with 6 bases in between. CDR3 sequence: CASSLAENNEQFF. The CDR3 coding sequence is TGTGCCAGCAGCTTGGCCGAGAACAATGAGCAGTTCTTC.

This clone appeared a few times. The chain has TRBV7-2 and TRBJ2-1; D may be TRBD1 (5 bases). The CDR3 spans 15 residues. V lost 4 bases and J lost 8, with 18 bases in between. The V gene's germline CDR1 is SGHTA and CDR2 FQGNSA. CDR3 residues: CASSSATDEGDEQFF. The CDR3 nucleotides are TGTGCCAGCAGCTCGGCGACAGACGAAGGAGATGAGCAGTTCTTC.

The chain is built from TRBV19 and TRBJ2-3; D unclear. This CDR3 comprises 14 residues. Trimming removed 3 bases at V and 2 bases at J, with 9 bases between. The germline gives CDR1 LNHDA, CDR2 SQIVND (reference sequence). For the CDR3, the DNA is TGTGCCAGTAGTATGACGCGGAACACAGATACGCAGTATTTT. This translates into CASSMTRNTDTQYF.

The genes are TRBV5-1 and TRBJ2-1; weak D call: TRBD2 (5 bases). Between the trimmed V and J ends, which lost 5 bases and 8 bases, there was a span of 26 bases. The germline V gene encodes CDR1 SGHRS and CDR2 YFSETQ. The CDR3 totals 17 residues. The CDR3, as DNA: TGCGCCAGCAGTCCCATGGTAGGTACGGGAAGCCTCGATGAGCAGTTCTTC. It encodes CASSPMVGTGSLDEQFF.

The V and J genes are TRBV7-3 and TRBJ2-7, with 8 bases identical to TRBD1. Germline assignment: CDR1 SGHTA and CDR2 FQGTGA. CDR3 size: 13 residues. J was trimmed by 6 bases and V by 4 bases; bases with no gene match: 5. CDR3 sequence (DNA): TGTGCCAGCAGCTCAGGAACAGGGGGCGAGCAGTACTTC. As protein: CASSSGTGGEQYF.

The table lists this clone with a few counts. The rearrangement links TRBV27 to TRBJ2-5; 10 bases are shared with TRBD1. CDR1 is MNHEY and CDR2 is SMNVEV in the germline V gene (reference sequence). V gave up 5 bases and J gave up 5 bases; unmatched junction bases: 5. The CDR3 runs 14 residues. The chain's CDR3 is CASSRGTGAETQYF. The CDR3 region has the DNA TGTGCCAGCAGTAGAGGGACAGGGGCTGAGACCCAGTACTTC.

The rearrangement links TRBV5-4 to TRBJ2-1; TRBD2 aligns across 12 bases. The V and J ends lost 5 bases and 4 bases, in that order; junction bases with no gene match: 4. Per the germline V gene, CDR1 is SGHNT and CDR2 is YYREEE (reference sequence). The CDR3 runs 15 residues. The CDR3 here is CASRETSGGYNEQFF. In nucleotides, the CDR3 is TGTGCCAGCAGGGAAACTAGCGGGGGGTACAATGAGCAGTTCTTC.

The rearrangement joins TRBV30 to TRBJ1-1; D remains unclear. V was pared by 0 bases and J by 9 bases, with 14 bases between. There are 13 residues in the CDR3. Germline V lookup: CDR1 GTSNPN, CDR2 SVGIG (reference sequence). For the CDR3, the DNA is TGTGCCTGGAGTGTAGGTGGGAGAACTCAAGCTTTCTTT. Translation gives CAWSVGGRTQAFF.

The sample holds a few counts of this clone. CDR3 DNA: TGTGCCAGCAGCTTGGTGGGGAGGGGACACGAGCAGTACTTC. It encodes CASSLVGRGHEQYF. The V and J genes are TRBV5-4 and TRBJ2-7; 7 positions agree with TRBD2. V gave up 0 bases and J gave up 5 bases; unmatched junction bases: 5. Germline CDR1 is SGHNT and CDR2 is YYREEE (reference sequence). This CDR3 has 14 amino acids. Filled out from reference TRBV5-4 and TRBJ2-7, the complete variable domain reads ETGVTQSPTHLIKTRGQQVTLRCSSQSGHNTVSWYQQALGQGPQFIFQYYREEENGRGNFPPRFSGLQFPNYSSELNVNALELDDSALYLCASSLVGRGHEQYFGPGTRLTVT.

The chain couples TRBV4-3 to TRBJ1-2; D possibly corresponds to TRBD1 (5 bases). There are 14 residues in the CDR3. Germline loops: CDR1 LGHNA, CDR2 YSLEER. Trimming cost V 3 bases and J 8 bases, with 16 bases left between them. This CDR3 reads CASSQWGSQQGYTF. The CDR3 DNA sequence: TGCGCCAGCAGCCAGTGGGGCAGCCAGCAGGGCTACACCTTC.

The chain recombines TRBV9 with TRBJ1-5; no reliable D call. The CDR3 is 14 amino acids. Per germline, CDR1 SGDLS and CDR2 YYNGEE. The germline V and J ends were trimmed by 0 bases and 9 bases, with 13 bases remaining between them. The CDR3 here is CASSVAPDTRPQHF. Here the CDR3 DNA reads TGTGCCAGCAGCGTAGCACCCGACACGAGGCCCCAGCATTTT.

In the case of this clone: Other nucleotide sequences from this sample produce the same CDR3. The chain links TRBV9 to TRBJ2-7; TRBD2 matches at 8 bases. Germline-derived CDR1 and CDR2 are SGDLS and YYNGEE. The trim removed 5 bases at V and 3 bases at J, leaving 1 base unmatched. The CDR3 extends over 12 amino acids. This CDR3 is CASSRGGYEQYF. CDR3 DNA sequence: TGTGCCAGCAGTCGGGGGGGCTACGAGCAGTACTTC.

CDR3 sequence: CASSYTATNYGYTF. The CDR3 DNA is TGTGCCAGCAGTTACACAGCCACTAACTATGGCTACACCTTC. V is TRBV6-5 and J is TRBJ1-2, with unresolved D. Trimming pared 2 bases from V and 0 bases from J, leaving 7 bases between. CDR3 size: 14 residues. Germline V CDR1 and CDR2: MNHEY, SVGAGI.

The chain combines TRBV7-2 with TRBJ2-1; 7 bases match TRBD2. CDR1 is SGHTA, CDR2 FQGNSA, per germline. CDR3 size: 14 residues. With 4 bases clipped from V and 7 bases from J, the junction kept 7 bases outside the gene matches. For the CDR3, the DNA is TGTGCCAGCAGCTCCGAGGGACTAAGGAATGAGCAGTTCTTC. As protein: CASSSEGLRNEQFF.

This clone was observed a few times. This chain connects TRBV14 to TRBJ2-2; D possibly corresponds to TRBD1 (5 bases). Germline CDR1 SGHDN, CDR2 FVKESK. This CDR3 is 15 amino acids long. V was cut by 3 bases and J by 7 bases, with 15 bases left in between. The CDR3 region has the DNA TGTGCCAGCAGCCAGGACAAGAACAGGAACGGGGAGCTGTTTTTT. Its protein is CASSQDKNRNGELFF.

This clone appeared once. The rearrangement links TRBV10-2 to TRBJ1-6; D is ambiguous. CDR1 and CDR2 (germline): WSHSY, SAAADI. V was cut by 3 bases and J by 6 bases, with 6 bases left in between. The CDR3 runs 13 residues. In DNA, the CDR3 is TGCGCCAGCAGTGATTACGGTAATTCACCCCTCCACTTT. It specifies CASSDYGNSPLHF.

V is TRBV7-9 and J is TRBJ2-7; the match to TRBD2 covers 11 bases. The V and J ends lost 5 bases and 4 bases, in that order; junction bases with no gene match: 13. The germline V gene has CDR1 SEHNR and CDR2 FQNEAQ (reference sequence). The CDR3 runs 17 residues. This chain's CDR3 is CASSIYQHSGREYEQYF. The CDR3 DNA reads TGTGCCAGCAGCATATACCAACATAGCGGGAGGGAATACGAGCAGTACTTC.

This clone appeared a few times. V is TRBV18 and J is TRBJ2-5; D uncertain. V was trimmed by 0 bases and J by 6 bases, leaving 20 bases between them. The length of the CDR3 is 17 residues. Germline CDR1 reads KGHSH; CDR2 reads LQKENI. CDR3 region: CASSPPVWAVGVKTQYF. The CDR3 DNA reads as TGTGCCAGCTCACCACCGGTCTGGGCAGTGGGTGTAAAGACCCAGTACTTC.